This record looks at one T cell receptor beta chain sequence and its context. J was trimmed by 10 bases and V by 3 bases; bases with no gene match: 9. Per germline, CDR1 SGDLS and CDR2 YYNGEE. The CDR3 sequence is 14 residues long. These data originate in a study of cytomegalovirus exposure and HLA in healthy donors. PCR used 60 Vbeta primers and 13 Jbeta primers. Sequenced by immunoSEQ multiplex PCR; TCRdb stores in-frame clones only, minus some. This table holds 130,000 or so clones, 70% to 85% found once. Sequences were obtained from PBMCs. V gene TRBV9 combines with J gene TRBJ2-1, with TRBD2 identical over 8 bases. This TCR derives from a female donor in good health and CMV-seronegative. DNA of the CDR3: TGTGCCAGCAGCGCAGCGGGGGTAGAAGAAGAGCAGTTCTTC. Translated: CASSAAGVEEEQFF.